These 23 T cell receptor beta chains were all obtained from the same sample, sequenced in a study of blood T cell repertoires in COVID-19. Data came from immunoSEQ multiplex PCR; TCRdb stores just in-frame clones and leaves some out. The sample includes 200,000 to 250,000 clones, more than 65% of them seen just once. The sequencing sample was made of peripheral blood. The receptors were gathered from a woman in her 40s with active or convalescent COVID-19.

The J gene is TRBJ1-1, the V gene TRBV7-9; no reliable D call. CDR3 size: 13 residues. The V gene's germline CDR1 is SEHNR and CDR2 FQNEAQ (reference sequence). Trimming cost V 7 bases and J 4 bases, with 13 bases left between them. The chain's CDR3 is CASKTLAGTEAFF. The CDR3 DNA reads TGTGCCAGCAAGACCCTGGCGGGCACTGAAGCTTTCTTT.

The V gene is TRBV7-2, the J gene TRBJ1-2, with a tentative D call TRBD1 (6 bases). The germline gives CDR1 SGHTA, CDR2 FQGNSA. Trimming removed 2 bases from V and 8 bases from J, with 9 bases in between. CDR3 length: 12 amino acids. CDR3 amino acids: CASSLSGEGYTF. DNA for the CDR3: TGTGCCAGCAGCTTATCAGGGGAAGGCTACACCTTC.

The chain combines TRBV4-2 with TRBJ2-2; TRBD2 matches at 10 bases. The CDR3 is made up of 17 amino acids. CDR1 and CDR2 (germline): LGHNA, YNFKEQ. J was trimmed by 7 bases and V by 1 base; bases with no gene match: 9. The CDR3 loop reads CASSQAHSGGRGGELFF. Written as DNA, the CDR3 is TGTGCCAGCAGCCAAGCCCATAGCGGGGGGCGGGGCGGGGAGCTGTTTTTT.

This clone showed up many times. V is TRBV6-5 and J is TRBJ1-5; 7 bases fit TRBD1. The V segment lost 6 bases and the J segment 4 bases; nucleotides outside the gene matches: 9. The length of the CDR3 is 15 residues. CDR1 is MNHEY and CDR2 is SVGAGI in the germline V gene. The CDR3: CASRLGTVGNQPQHF. CDR3 DNA: TGTGCCAGCAGGCTTGGGACAGTAGGAAATCAGCCCCAGCATTTT.

This clone appeared many times. The V gene is TRBV10-3, the J gene TRBJ2-7; 12 bases fit TRBD1. The germline V gene encodes CDR1 ENHRY and CDR2 SYGVKD. V lost 4 bases and J lost 1; bases outside the gene matches: 5. CDR3 length equals 16 residues. The CDR3 spells CAISVPGQGASYEQYF. The CDR3, as DNA: TGTGCCATCAGTGTGCCGGGACAGGGGGCTTCCTACGAGCAGTACTTC.

The chain couples TRBV27 to TRBJ1-4; D is unresolved. The CDR3 is 15 amino acids. The germline V gene has CDR1 MNHEY and CDR2 SMNVEV (reference sequence). V was pared by 2 bases and J by 5 bases, with 12 bases between. The CDR3 here is CASSLGRSRNEKLFF. The CDR3 DNA reads TGTGCCAGCAGTTTAGGTCGGAGCCGAAATGAAAAACTGTTTTTT. Using reference TRBV27 and TRBJ1-4 for the parts outside the CDR3, the full variable domain is EAQVTQNPRYLITVTGKKLTVTCSQNMNHEYMSWYRQDPGLGLRQIYYSMNVEVTDKGDVPEGYKVSRKEKRNFPLILESPSPNQTSLYFCASSLGRSRNEKLFFGSGTQLSVL.

This clone was found a few times. Different DNA sequences within this sample yield the same CDR3. CDR3 protein: CATRQGLNTEAFF. CDR3 nucleotides: TGTGCCACGAGACAGGGCCTGAACACTGAAGCTTTCTTT. The V gene is TRBV10-3, the J gene TRBJ1-1; 7 nucleotides align to TRBD1. V shed 10 bases and J 0 bases; nucleotides not matched to a gene: 5. The germline V gene has CDR1 ENHRY and CDR2 SYGVKD. The CDR3 runs to 13 residues.

CDR3 region: CASSLGHYGYTF. The CDR3 DNA follows: TGTGCCAGCAGTTTAGGGCACTATGGCTACACCTTC. The chain recombines TRBV12-3 or TRBV12-4 with TRBJ1-2; D uncertain. This CDR3 is 12 amino acids long. V was shortened by 1 base and J by 3 bases, with 3 bases between the two germline ends.

The chain is built from TRBV18 and TRBJ1-3, with D tentatively TRBD1 (6 bases). Germline-derived CDR1 and CDR2 are KGHSH and LQKENI. V gave up 6 bases and J gave up 0 bases, with 9 bases separating them. The CDR3 is 14 amino acids. In DNA form, the CDR3 reads TGTGCCAGCTCCAGGACAGCCTCTGGAAACACCATATATTTT. This codes for CASSRTASGNTIYF.

The CDR3 loop reads CASSSPGHRRTEAFF. CDR3 nucleotide sequence: TGTGCCAGTAGTAGTCCGGGACATCGAAGGACTGAAGCTTTCTTT. The rearrangement uses TRBV19 and TRBJ1-1; possibly TRBD1 for D (6 bases). The germline V and J ends were trimmed by 4 bases and 5 bases, with 17 bases remaining between them. The germline gives CDR1 LNHDA, CDR2 SQIVND (reference sequence). The CDR3 spans 15 residues.

V and J are TRBV5-1 and TRBJ2-7; 7 nucleotides match TRBD1. The CDR3 contains 16 residues. Germline V gene lookup returns CDR1 SGHRS and CDR2 YFSETQ. Trimming cost V 0 bases and J 3 bases; bases outside gene matches: 9. The chain's CDR3 is CASSLALWTGFYEQYF. CDR3 nucleotides: TGCGCCAGCAGCTTGGCCCTCTGGACAGGTTTCTACGAGCAGTACTTC.

This sequence joins TRBV30 and TRBJ1-3; TRBD1 is a possible D gene (6 bases). The CDR3 totals 16 residues. Trimming took 4 bases from V and 0 from J, leaving 16 bases between them. Germline V gives CDR1 GTSNPN, CDR2 SVGIG (reference sequence). DNA of the CDR3: TGTGCCTGGACACCGGGACACTTATTCTCTGGAAACACCATATATTTT. Translated: CAWTPGHLFSGNTIYF.

This clone was seen repeatedly, ten times or more. CDR3 sequence: CASSAGGGGAAGELFF. In DNA, the CDR3 is TGTGCCAGCAGCGCCGGGGGAGGAGGGGCAGCCGGGGAGCTGTTTTTT. This chain joins TRBV9 and TRBJ2-2; TRBD2 is a possible D gene (6 bases). The CDR3 is made up of 16 amino acids. V was cut by 3 bases and J by 6 bases, with 18 bases left in between. In germline, CDR1 is SGDLS, CDR2 YYNGEE. Full variable domain (remainder filled in from reference TRBV9 and TRBJ2-2): DSGVTQTPKHLITATGQRVTLRCSPRSGDLSVYWYQQSLDQGLQFLIQYYNGEERAKGNILERFSAQQFPDLHSELNLSSLELGDSALYFCASSAGGGGAAGELFFGEGSRLTVL.

This chain connects TRBV29-1 to TRBJ2-6, with D unresolved. This CDR3 has 12 residues. Germline loops: CDR1 SQVTM, CDR2 ANQGSEA. Trimming removed 6 bases from V and 0 bases from J, with 3 bases in between. The CDR3 spells CSVGSGANVLTF. The CDR3 region has the DNA TGCAGCGTCGGCTCTGGGGCCAACGTCCTGACTTTC.

J is TRBJ2-1 and V is TRBV11-2; tentative D call: TRBD2 (5 bases). Trimming took off 5 bases at V and 0 bases at J, with 8 bases between the two ends. CDR1 is SGHAT, CDR2 FQNNGV, per germline. The CDR3 sequence is 14 residues long. As DNA, the CDR3 is TGTGCCAGCAGCATTCGGGGCTCCTACAATGAGCAGTTCTTC. Residues: CASSIRGSYNEQFF. The full variable domain, rest sourced from reference TRBV11-2 and TRBJ2-1, is EAGVAQSPRYKIIEKRQSVAFWCNPISGHATLYWYQQILGQGPKLLIQFQNNGVVDDSQLPKDRFSAERLKGVDSTLKIQPAKLEDSAVYLCASSIRGSYNEQFFGPGTRLTVL.

In the case of this clone: Other DNA variants within this sample encode the same CDR3. J is TRBJ1-1 and V is TRBV28, with 8 bases identical to TRBD1. The V and J ends lost 3 bases and 4 bases, in that order; junction bases with no gene match: 1. From germline, CDR1 is MDHEN and CDR2 SYDVKM. The length of the CDR3 is 13 residues. DNA of the CDR3: TGTGCCAGCAGTTTGACAGGGGTCACTGAAGCTTTCTTT. This translates into CASSLTGVTEAFF.

CDR3 loop: CAWSVLGGVGYTF. The CDR3, as DNA: TGTGCCTGGAGTGTACTTGGGGGCGTTGGCTACACCTTC. The rearrangement uses TRBV30 and TRBJ1-2, with D possibly matching TRBD1 (6 bases). Germline-derived CDR1 and CDR2 are GTSNPN and SVGIG (reference sequence). The CDR3 length is 13 residues. The germline V and J ends were trimmed by 0 bases and 7 bases, with 12 bases remaining between them.

Remarks on this clone: Other DNA sequences in the same sample also yield this CDR3. V gene TRBV7-3 combines with J gene TRBJ1-1; possible D gene TRBD1, 6 bases. V lost 5 bases, J lost 4 bases, and 14 bases lay in between. This CDR3 is built from 14 residues. Germline CDR1 is SGHTA and CDR2 is FQGTGA. The CDR3, as DNA: TGTGCCAGCAGCCCAGGCACAGGGAGCACTGAAGCTTTCTTT. This sequence encodes CASSPGTGSTEAFF.

This chain connects TRBV28 to TRBJ1-2; no clear D gene. The CDR3 spans 14 residues. V lost 2 bases to trimming and J lost 2 bases, with 9 bases between them. CDR1 is MDHEN, CDR2 SYDVKM, per germline. CDR3: CASSLDGVNYGYTF. Written as DNA, the CDR3 is TGTGCCAGCAGTTTAGACGGGGTGAACTATGGCTACACCTTC.

The chain carries TRBV9 and TRBJ1-2; D is possibly TRBD1 (5 bases). Trimming took off 3 bases at V and 7 bases at J, with 25 bases between the two ends. CDR1 is SGDLS, CDR2 YYNGEE, per germline. This CDR3 has 17 amino acids. Here the CDR3 DNA reads TGTGCCAGCAGCGGTGACAGATACGAAACAATAACTATTGGCTACACCTTC. It is translated as CASSGDRYETITIGYTF.

This clone appeared a single time. This chain joins TRBV28 and TRBJ1-4, with TRBD1 as a possible D gene (6 bases). The CDR3 consists of 14 residues. Trimming cost V 3 bases and J 7 bases, with 12 bases left between them. Germline V gene sequence: CDR1 MDHEN, CDR2 SYDVKM. Here the CDR3 DNA reads TGTGCCAGCAGTTTCGGGGGGCGAGTTGAAAAACTGTTTTTT. Translation gives CASSFGGRVEKLFF.

This clone came up a few times. The chain carries TRBV27 and TRBJ1-5; D remains ambiguous. This CDR3 has 14 residues. Germline-derived CDR1 and CDR2 are MNHEY and SMNVEV (reference sequence). Deletions cut 5 bases from V and 7 bases from J, with 15 bases between. The CDR3 nucleotides are TGTGCCAGCAGTCAATACCCCCCACTCCAGCCCCAGCATTTT. This codes for CASSQYPPLQPQHF.

J is TRBJ1-3 and V is TRBV6-5; no clear D gene. In germline, CDR1 is MNHEY, CDR2 SVGAGI. The V gene lost 11 bases and the J gene lost 1 base, with 6 bases spanning the gap. CDR3 length: 11 amino acids. DNA of the CDR3: TGTGCCCTCTTGTCTGGAAACACCATATATTTT. As protein: CALLSGNTIYF.